Each of the 23 T cell receptor beta chains below was sequenced from the same sample in a study of CD8+CD57+ T cells in acquired aplastic anemia. Previously, flow cytometry had revealed CD8+CD57+ cell expansion in the patients chosen for sequencing. TCR beta VDJ and CDR3 profiling used genomic DNA as template. Each CDR3 protein is one row after TCRdb ran MiXCR on the reads. The sample has 200,000 to 250,000 distinct CDR3 sequences, around half seen once; the top ten hold about 8.3%. The specimen sequenced was sorted CD4+, CD8+, or CD8+CD57+ T cells (not recorded which) from PBMCs. The receptors come from a human donor with aplastic anemia.

This CDR3 reads CSAPGLAGGDYTDTQYF. The CDR3, as DNA: TGCAGTGCCCCGGGACTAGCGGGAGGAGATTATACAGATACGCAGTATTTT. This chain joins TRBV20-1 and TRBJ2-3, with TRBD2 matching 15 bases. The CDR3 loop spans 17 amino acids. CDR1 is DFQATT, CDR2 SNEGSKA, per germline (reference sequence). Losses at the gene ends were 6 bases for V and 3 bases for J; bases not matched to a gene: 10.

There are many counts of this clonotype. The V call is TRBV9, the J call TRBJ2-7; D possibly corresponds to TRBD2 (6 bases). CDR1 and CDR2 from the germline V gene are SGDLS and YYNGEE. The CDR3 totals 15 residues. V was pared by 0 bases and J by 2 bases, with 12 bases between. CDR3 loop: CASSVGRGTTYEQYF. The CDR3 DNA reads as TGTGCCAGCAGCGTAGGCCGGGGGACCACCTACGAGCAGTACTTC.

This clonotype was counted at least ten times. This chain uses TRBV19 with TRBJ2-1, with 8 bases matching TRBD2. Germline loops: CDR1 LNHDA, CDR2 SQIVND (reference sequence). The ends lost 4 bases at V and 7 bases at J; junction bases unmatched: 12. This CDR3 region has 16 residues. Here the CDR3 reads CASSTRAAGGYNEQFF. CDR3 nucleotide sequence: TGTGCCAGTAGTACCAGGGCGGCGGGGGGTTATAATGAGCAGTTCTTC.

The rearrangement links TRBV19 to TRBJ1-5, with a tentative D call TRBD1 (5 bases). CDR3 length: 14 residues. With 7 bases removed from V and 5 bases from J, the gap between germline ends came to 15 bases. The germline V gene has CDR1 LNHDA and CDR2 SQIVND (reference sequence). CDR3: CASTYGGRDQPQHF. The CDR3 nucleotides are TGTGCCAGTACCTATGGAGGCAGGGATCAGCCCCAGCATTTT.

The V call is TRBV12-3 or TRBV12-4, the J call TRBJ2-2; TRBD2 agrees at 11 bases. The J segment lost 7 bases and the V segment lost 6 bases, leaving 7 bases of the junction unmatched. The length of the CDR3 is 15 residues. CDR3 nucleotide sequence: TGTGCCAGCAGAGGTAGCGGGGGGGCCGGCGGGGAGCTGTTTTTT. This sequence encodes CASRGSGGAGGELFF.

The chain is built from TRBV25-1 and TRBJ1-2; no clear D. The CDR3 spans 15 residues. V was clipped by 1 base and J by 2 bases, with 11 bases between them. The germline CDR1 and CDR2 sequences are MGHDK and SYGVNS. As DNA, the CDR3 is TGTGCCAGCAGTGAATCTGTAGGGCCAAACTATGGCTACACCTTC. Amino acid sequence: CASSESVGPNYGYTF.

This chain links TRBV29-1 with TRBJ1-5; TRBD1 agrees at 7 bases. Germline CDR1 is SQVTM and CDR2 is ANQGSEA. The CDR3 covers 14 residues. The junction had 11 bases not matched to a gene; V was cut back by 6 bases and J by 6 bases. DNA of the CDR3: TGCAGCGTGGCGCAGGGGGACGGAGGTCAGCCCCAGCATTTT. Encoded protein: CSVAQGDGGQPQHF.

In the case of this clonotype: One junction end disagrees with the germline gene, perhaps due to a read error. J is TRBJ2-7 and V is TRBV12-3 or TRBV12-4, with D possibly being TRBD2 (6 bases). CDR3 length: 16 residues. CDR3 protein: CASSLALTAGTYEQYF. The DNA of the CDR3 is TGTGCCAGCAGCTTAGCTTTGACAGCGGGCACCTACGAGCAGTACTTC.

V and J are TRBV7-8 and TRBJ1-4, with 8 positions matching TRBD1. With 6 bases clipped from V and 8 bases from J, the junction kept 8 bases outside the gene matches. Germline CDR1 and CDR2: SGHVS and FQNEAQ. The CDR3 contains 14 residues. CDR3 sequence (DNA): TGTGCCAGCAGTAATCGACAGGGGTTAGAAAAACTGTTTTTT. Translating gives CASSNRQGLEKLFF.

This clonotype occurred once. The rearrangement joins TRBV20-1 to TRBJ2-7; D is ambiguous. The CDR3 consists of 14 residues. Germline V gives CDR1 DFQATT, CDR2 SNEGSKA (reference sequence). Between the trimmed V and J ends, which lost 1 base and 2 bases, there was a span of 12 bases. CDR3 residues: CSARAGSLAYEQYF. The CDR3 region has the DNA TGCAGTGCTAGAGCCGGATCCCTAGCCTACGAGCAGTACTTC.

This clonotype was counted many times. This chain uses TRBV7-8 with TRBJ1-5; 8 bases match TRBD1. Germline CDR1 is SGHVS and CDR2 is FQNEAQ. The CDR3 extends over 16 amino acids. The V and J ends lost 1 base and 3 bases, in that order; junction bases with no gene match: 5. The CDR3 DNA reads as TGTGCCAGCAGCTTAGAAAGGACAGGGCCCAATCAGCCCCAGCATTTT. Translating it yields CASSLERTGPNQPQHF.

The chain couples TRBV12-3 or TRBV12-4 to TRBJ2-7; TRBD1 aligns across 9 bases. The CDR3 extends over 15 amino acids. CDR3 amino acids: CASGLVQGQGNEQYF. CDR3 DNA: TGTGCTAGTGGTTTGGTACAGGGACAGGGCAACGAGCAGTACTTC.

This clonotype was picked up many times. V gene TRBV11-2 combines with J gene TRBJ2-1; D remains ambiguous. From germline, CDR1 is SGHAT and CDR2 FQNNGV. The CDR3 length is 14 residues. Trimming cost V 0 bases and J 8 bases, with 11 bases left between them. The CDR3 protein is CASSLDPGLDEQFF. CDR3 in DNA: TGTGCCAGCAGCTTAGACCCTGGGTTAGATGAGCAGTTCTTC.

This chain joins TRBV29-1 and TRBJ1-2; D might be TRBD1 (6 bases). CDR1 is SQVTM, CDR2 ANQGSEA, per germline. Trimming took 6 bases from V and 6 from J, leaving 17 bases between them. The CDR3 is made up of 13 amino acids. Here the CDR3 DNA reads TGCAGCGTGAGGGGGGGACAAGTGGATGGCTACACCTTC. This sequence encodes CSVRGGQVDGYTF.

This clonotype has at least ten counts. The V gene is TRBV7-6, the J gene TRBJ2-1; 7 positions agree with TRBD1. Germline loops: CDR1 SGHVS, CDR2 FNYEAQ. CDR3 size: 15 residues. The V segment lost 1 base and the J segment 6 bases; nucleotides outside the gene matches: 6. In DNA, the CDR3 is TGTGCCAGCAGCTTAGGTCCAGGGGGTGGCAATGAGCAGTTCTTC. Translated: CASSLGPGGGNEQFF.

This clonotype was observed at least ten times. This chain uses TRBV5-1 with TRBJ2-3; TRBD2 aligns across 10 bases. The germline CDR1 and CDR2 sequences are SGHRS and YFSETQ. CDR3 length: 14 residues. V shed 6 bases, J shed 4 bases, and the junction held 5 bases outside the gene matches. The chain's CDR3 is CASKRGGPSDTQYF. In nucleotides, the CDR3 is TGCGCCAGCAAGCGGGGGGGGCCGTCAGATACGCAGTATTTT.

This clonotype was seen repeatedly, ten times or more. The chain carries TRBV7-2 and TRBJ2-1; tentative D call: TRBD1 (5 bases). The CDR3 contains 16 residues. Germline lookup yields CDR1 SGHTA and CDR2 FQGNSA. Trimming cost V 6 bases and J 0 bases, with 15 bases left between them. The chain's CDR3 is CASSQKGVYSYNEQFF. The CDR3 region has the DNA TGTGCCAGCAGTCAAAAAGGGGTGTACTCCTACAATGAGCAGTTCTTC. Based on the CDR3 plus reference TRBV7-2 and TRBJ2-1, the full variable domain is GAGVSQSPSNKVTEKGKDVELRCDPISGHTALYWYRQSLGQGLEFLIYFQGNSAPDKSGLPSDRFSAERTGGSVSTLTIQRTQQEDSAVYLCASSQKGVYSYNEQFFGPGTRLTVL.

The chain recombines TRBV12-3 or TRBV12-4 with TRBJ1-2; D perhaps matches TRBD1 (5 bases). The CDR3 is 11 residues long. V was clipped by 3 bases and J by 9 bases, with 8 bases between them. The CDR3: CASSLGTSYTF. The CDR3 region has the DNA TGTGCCAGCAGTTTGGGGACTAGCTACACCTTC.

The chain is built from TRBV12-5 and TRBJ2-3, with 7 nucleotides matching TRBD1. Germline-derived CDR1 and CDR2 are LGHNT and FRNRAP. The ends lost 5 bases at V and 1 base at J; junction bases unmatched: 9. The CDR3 is made up of 16 amino acids. CDR3 nucleotide sequence: TGTGCTAGTGGTGGGTCGGACAGGATGGGCACAGATACGCAGTATTTT. Its protein product is CASGGSDRMGTDTQYF.

About this clonotype: This may be a read error: a much more frequent sequence differs by one nucleotide. This chain connects TRBV6-5 to TRBJ1-1, with TRBD1 as a possible D gene (6 bases). This CDR3 has 16 residues. The germline CDR1 and CDR2 sequences are MNHEY and SVGAGI. CDR3 DNA: TGTGCCAGCAGTTACTCGCGGGACACCATGAACACTAAAGCTTTCTTT. It translates to CASSYSRDTMNTKAFF.

The chain employs TRBV9 and TRBJ2-5; 7 bases match TRBD2. The junction had 7 bases not matched to a gene; V was cut back by 5 bases and J by 3 bases. Germline lookup yields CDR1 SGDLS and CDR2 YYNGEE. The CDR3 spans 14 residues. CDR3 sequence: CASSAGGGEETQYF. The CDR3 DNA reads TGTGCCAGCAGTGCTGGTGGGGGGGAAGAGACCCAGTACTTC.

This chain links TRBV12-3 or TRBV12-4 with TRBJ1-1, with D perhaps TRBD1 (5 bases). This CDR3 is built from 17 residues. Trimming took off 5 bases at V and 4 bases at J, with 23 bases between the two ends. CDR3: CASSPPLPGPGGTEAFF. As DNA, the CDR3 is TGTGCCAGCAGTCCCCCTTTACCGGGACCCGGGGGCACTGAAGCTTTCTTT.

This clonotype was seen ten or more times. This chain uses TRBV7-8 with TRBJ2-7, with TRBD2 as a possible D gene (6 bases). The CDR3 is 15 amino acids. V shed 5 bases and J shed 2 bases, with 16 bases lying between them. Germline CDR1 reads SGHVS; CDR2 reads FQNEAQ. CDR3 coding DNA: TGTGCCAGCAGCCGGATTGGGACTTTAGCCTACGAGCAGTACTTC. Encoded protein: CASSRIGTLAYEQYF.